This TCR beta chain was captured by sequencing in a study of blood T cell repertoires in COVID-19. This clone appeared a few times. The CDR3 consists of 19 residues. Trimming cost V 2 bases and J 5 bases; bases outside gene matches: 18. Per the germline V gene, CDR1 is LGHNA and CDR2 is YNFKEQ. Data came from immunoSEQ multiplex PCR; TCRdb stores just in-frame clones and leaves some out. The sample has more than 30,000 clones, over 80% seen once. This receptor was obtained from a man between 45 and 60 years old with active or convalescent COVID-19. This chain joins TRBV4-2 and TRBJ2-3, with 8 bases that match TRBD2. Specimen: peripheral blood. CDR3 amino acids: CASSQPESRLAGDLDTQYF. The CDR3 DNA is TGTGCCAGCAGCCAACCCGAATCACGCCTAGCGGGCGATTTAGATACGCAGTATTTT.